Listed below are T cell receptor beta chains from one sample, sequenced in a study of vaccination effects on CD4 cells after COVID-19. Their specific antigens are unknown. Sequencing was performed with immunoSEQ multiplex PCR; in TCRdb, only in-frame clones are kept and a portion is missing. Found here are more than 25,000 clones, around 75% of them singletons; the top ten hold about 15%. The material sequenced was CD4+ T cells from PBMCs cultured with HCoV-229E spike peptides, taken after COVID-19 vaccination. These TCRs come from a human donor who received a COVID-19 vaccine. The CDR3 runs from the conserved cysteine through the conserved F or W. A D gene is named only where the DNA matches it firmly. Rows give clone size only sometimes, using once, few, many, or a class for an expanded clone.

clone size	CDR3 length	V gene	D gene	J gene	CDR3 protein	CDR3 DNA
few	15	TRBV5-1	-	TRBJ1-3	CASSLSTVSGNTIYF	TGCGCCAGCAGCTTGTCTACAGTGTCTGGAAACACCATATATTTT
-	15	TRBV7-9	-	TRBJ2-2	CASSGLWGRGGELFF	TGTGCCAGCAGCGGCCTTTGGGGCCGAGGCGGGGAGCTGTTTTTT
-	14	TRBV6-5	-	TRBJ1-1	CASSYSGSNTEAFF	TGTGCCAGCAGTTACTCGGGATCGAACACTGAAGCTTTCTTT
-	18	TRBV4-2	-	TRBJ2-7	CASSQVPPWDRTDYEQYF	TGTGCCAGCAGCCAAGTACCCCCCTGGGACCGTACCGACTACGAGCAGTACTTC
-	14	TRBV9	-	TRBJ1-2	CASSVGQEYNGYTF	TGTGCCAGCAGCGTAGGACAGGAATACAATGGCTACACCTTC
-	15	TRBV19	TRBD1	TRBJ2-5	CASSSGTGGAETQYF	TGTGCCAGTAGTTCCGGGACAGGGGGCGCGGAGACCCAGTACTTC
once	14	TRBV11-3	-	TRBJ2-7	CASSFFNSSYEQYF	TGTGCCAGCAGCTTCTTCAACAGCTCCTACGAGCAGTACTTC
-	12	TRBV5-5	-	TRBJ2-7	CASSSQGVEQYF	TGTGCCAGCTCTTCTCAGGGAGTCGAGCAGTACTTC
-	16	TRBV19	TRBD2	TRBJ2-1	CASTEGTSALRGEQFF	TGTGCCAGTACCGAAGGGACTAGCGCCCTCCGGGGTGAGCAGTTCTTC
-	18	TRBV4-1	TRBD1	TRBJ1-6	CASSQVFPSAGGRSPLHF	TGCGCCAGCAGCCAAGTCTTCCCCTCCGCAGGGGGGCGGTCACCCCTCCACTTT
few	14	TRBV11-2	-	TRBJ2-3	CASSPNVVGDTQYF	TGTGCCAGCAGCCCGAACGTCGTGGGAGATACGCAGTATTTT
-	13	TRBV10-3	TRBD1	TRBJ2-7	CAISDRGRLEQYF	TGTGCCATCAGTGACAGGGGGCGTCTCGAGCAGTACTTC
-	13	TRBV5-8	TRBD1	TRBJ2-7	CASSKRQGYEQYF	TGTGCCAGCAGCAAAAGACAGGGCTACGAGCAGTACTTC
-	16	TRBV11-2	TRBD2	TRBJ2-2	CASSSPGLAVTGELFF	TGTGCCAGCAGCTCACCGGGACTAGCGGTTACCGGGGAGCTGTTTTTT
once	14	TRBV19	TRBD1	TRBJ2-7	CANRPGQGFYEQYF	TGTGCCAACAGACCGGGACAGGGATTCTACGAGCAGTACTTC
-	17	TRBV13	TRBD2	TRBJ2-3	CASSQSASGRDTDTQYF	TGTGCCAGCAGCCAATCGGCTAGCGGGAGAGACACAGATACGCAGTATTTT
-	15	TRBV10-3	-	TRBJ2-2	CAISDGSPNTGELFF	TGTGCCATCAGTGATGGCAGCCCCAACACCGGGGAGCTGTTTTTT
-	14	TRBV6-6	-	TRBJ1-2	CASSQTPTSYGYTF	TGTGCCAGCAGTCAGACCCCGACAAGCTATGGCTACACCTTC
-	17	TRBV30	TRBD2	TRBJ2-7	CAWKTGTSGVGSYEQYF	TGTGCCTGGAAGACTGGGACTAGCGGGGTCGGTTCCTACGAGCAGTACTTC
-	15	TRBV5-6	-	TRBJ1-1	CASSLAGGTRTEAFF	TGTGCCAGCAGCTTGGCCGGGGGGACCCGGACTGAAGCTTTCTTT
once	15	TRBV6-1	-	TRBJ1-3	CASSEDHFSGNTIYF	TGTGCCAGCAGTGAAGATCACTTCTCTGGAAACACCATATATTTT
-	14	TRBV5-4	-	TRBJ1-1	CASSFGQRNTEAFF	TGTGCCAGCAGCTTCGGACAGAGGAACACTGAAGCTTTCTTT
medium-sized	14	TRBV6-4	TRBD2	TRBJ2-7	CASSDGLAGDEQYF	TGTGCCAGCAGTGACGGACTAGCGGGAGACGAGCAGTACTTC
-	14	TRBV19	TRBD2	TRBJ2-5	CASSRTSVRETQYF	TGTGCCAGTAGCCGCACTAGCGTCAGAGAGACCCAGTACTTC
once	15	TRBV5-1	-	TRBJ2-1	CASSTGASSYNEQFF	TGCGCCAGCAGCACGGGAGCCAGCTCCTACAATGAGCAGTTCTTC
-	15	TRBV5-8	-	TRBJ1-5	CASSLYRGGDQPQHF	TGTGCCAGCAGCTTGTATCGAGGAGGAGATCAGCCCCAGCATTTT
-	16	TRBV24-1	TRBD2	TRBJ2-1	CATSDSSGGAHNEQFF	TGTGCCACCAGTGATTCTAGCGGGGGGGCCCACAATGAGCAGTTCTTC
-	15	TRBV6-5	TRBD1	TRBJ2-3	CASTEGGQGVNTQYF	TGTGCCAGCACCGAAGGGGGACAGGGGGTGAATACGCAGTATTTT
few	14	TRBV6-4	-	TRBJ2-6	CASSPLAGANVLTF	TGTGCCAGCAGTCCTCTAGCCGGGGCCAACGTCCTGACTTTC
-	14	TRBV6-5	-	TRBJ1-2	CASSGLGDNGGYTF	TGTGCCAGCAGCGGACTGGGTGATAATGGTGGCTACACCTTC
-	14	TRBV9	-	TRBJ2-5	CASSVGQIQETQYF	TGTGCCAGCAGCGTAGGTCAGATCCAAGAGACCCAGTACTTC
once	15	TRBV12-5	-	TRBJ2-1	CASGTSRDFYNEQFF	TGTGCTAGTGGTACCTCCCGGGACTTTTACAATGAGCAGTTCTTC